Below are 25 T cell receptor beta chains sequenced from a single sample in a study of CD8 T cells in ankylosing spondylitis. Broader study findings: What seemed typical of ankylosing spondylitis blood was a TCR beta motif built from under 10 highly homologous variants.

Their cognate antigens are unknown. MiXCR, run by TCRdb on the 5' RACE reads, gives a single entry per CDR3 protein. This table holds over 700,000 distinct CDR3 sequences, under 20% found once. What was sequenced was blood, either unsorted or a sorted T cell fraction (not recorded which). These receptors came from a male donor with ankylosing spondylitis.

The chain recombines TRBV21-1 with TRBJ2-2. TRBV21-1 is reported as a pseudogene. This CDR3 is built from 13 residues. CDR3 nucleotides: TGTGCCAGCAGCAAACCGGACATCGGGGAGCTGTTTTTT. Encoded protein: CASSKPDIGELFF.

This clonotype was detected only a few times. The genes are TRBV7-2 and TRBJ2-2; 8 bases agree with TRBD2. Germline loops: CDR1 SGHTA, CDR2 FQGNSA. The CDR3 extends over 17 amino acids. V shed 7 bases, J shed 1 base, and the junction held 11 bases outside the gene matches. The CDR3 here is CASTHGVAGLNTGELFF. The CDR3 DNA reads TGTGCCAGCACCCATGGGGTAGCGGGGCTGAACACCGGGGAGCTGTTTTTT.

This clonotype was detected a few times. This chain connects TRBV6-1 to TRBJ1-2, with 7 bases identical to TRBD1. CDR1 and CDR2 from the germline V gene are MNHNS and SASEGT. The CDR3 has 14 amino acids. V lost 4 bases to trimming and J lost 5 bases; unmatched junction nucleotides: 7. The chain's CDR3 is CASSGTGPLYGYTF. CDR3 nucleotide sequence: TGTGCCAGCAGTGGGACAGGACCTCTTTATGGCTACACCTTC.

The chain employs TRBV18 and TRBJ2-5; D not resolved. Germline CDR1 is KGHSH and CDR2 is LQKENI. The ends were cut back, 6 bases at V and 2 bases at J, with 10 bases in the middle. The CDR3 is 13 residues long. The CDR3 nucleotides read TGTGCCAGCTCGGGCATACTTCAAGAGACCCAGTACTTC. This sequence encodes CASSGILQETQYF.

This clonotype was seen only a few times. This chain joins TRBV27 and TRBJ2-3, with 8 bases identical to TRBD2. The CDR3 is 12 residues long. Germline V gives CDR1 MNHEY, CDR2 SMNVEV (reference sequence). V gave up 5 bases and J gave up 11 bases; unmatched junction bases: 6. The CDR3 DNA is TGTGCCAGCAGTAACCCGGGACTAGGGCAGTATTTT. This translates into CASSNPGLGQYF.

V gene TRBV27 combines with J gene TRBJ2-7; 7 nucleotides agree with TRBD1. Germline CDR1 MNHEY, CDR2 SMNVEV (reference sequence). V was clipped by 3 bases and J by 2 bases; unmatched bases: 7. This CDR3 region has 15 residues. This CDR3 reads CASSFTTGAPYEQYF. The CDR3 DNA is TGTGCCAGCAGTTTCACCACAGGGGCGCCCTACGAGCAGTACTTC.

The CDR3 sequence: CSARRPSGRYEQYF. The CDR3 DNA is TGCAGTGCTAGACGGCCTAGCGGTCGGTACGAGCAGTACTTC. This chain uses TRBV20-1 with TRBJ2-7; TRBD2 matches 7 bases. Germline V gene data show CDR1 as DFQATT and CDR2 as SNEGSKA (reference sequence). The CDR3 runs to 14 residues. Trimming removed 2 bases from V and 4 bases from J; junction bases left unmatched: 8.

This clonotype was recorded a few times. The rearrangement links TRBV2 to TRBJ2-1; TRBD2 matches 9 bases. Trimming removed 4 bases from V and 4 bases from J; junction bases left unmatched: 5. This CDR3 comprises 15 residues. Germline assignment: CDR1 SNHLY and CDR2 FYNNEI. The CDR3 bases are TGTGCCAGCAGTGGGTGGCTAGCGGGATACAATGAGCAGTTCTTC. This encodes CASSGWLAGYNEQFF.

On this clonotype: The CDR3 does not close with the conserved phenylalanine or tryptophan, likely indicating a read error. The CDR3 sequence: CASSPPTGWRALAKNIQYL. CDR3 bases: TGTGCCAGCAGCCCGCCGACAGGGTGGCGGGCTCTAGCCAAAAACATTCAGTACCTC. This rearrangement joins TRBV12-3 or TRBV12-4 to TRBJ2-4; TRBD1 agrees at 7 bases. This CDR3 is built from 19 residues. V dropped 6 bases and J dropped 0; count of bases not matched to a gene: 17.

The chain links TRBV7-9 to TRBJ1-1; D call uncertain. The germline V and J ends were trimmed by 5 bases and 1 base, with 11 bases remaining between them. Germline-derived CDR1 and CDR2 are SEHNR and FQNEAQ (reference sequence). CDR3 length: 14 residues. The CDR3 DNA reads TGTGCCAGCAGCCCTCTGTCGGAGAACACTGAAGCTTTCTTT. Its translation is CASSPLSENTEAFF.

This clonotype was counted between two and nine times. The chain has TRBV6-6 and TRBJ1-2; D perhaps matches TRBD1 (5 bases). V dropped 6 bases and J dropped 5 bases, with 10 bases sitting between them. CDR1 and CDR2 from the germline V gene are MNHNY and SVGAGI (reference sequence). The CDR3 is 12 amino acids. CDR3 region: CASSVDSYGYTF. The CDR3 DNA reads as TGTGCCAGCAGCGTCGACAGTTATGGCTACACCTTC.

In its sample, this clonotype was seen a few times. The chain has TRBV6-5 and TRBJ1-2, with a weak D call TRBD1 (5 bases). Trimming took 3 bases from V and 4 from J, leaving 12 bases between them. Germline-derived CDR1 and CDR2 are MNHEY and SVGAGI. The CDR3 sequence is 14 residues long. The chain's CDR3 is CASSYYRQGYGYTF. The CDR3 DNA follows: TGTGCCAGCAGTTATTATCGGCAGGGCTATGGCTACACCTTC.

The rearrangement joins TRBV11-1 to TRBJ2-5; 11 nucleotides agree with TRBD2. Germline trimming cut 4 bases from V and 3 bases from J; bases unmatched to any gene: 1. CDR3 length equals 14 residues. The germline V gene has CDR1 SGHAT and CDR2 FQDESV (reference sequence). CDR3 DNA sequence: TGTGCCAGCAGCTCGACTAGCGGGAAAGAGACCCAGTACTTC. Protein sequence: CASSSTSGKETQYF.

In its sample, this clonotype was seen a few times. The rearrangement uses TRBV3-1 and TRBJ2-2; possibly TRBD2 for D (5 bases). The germline V and J ends were trimmed by 2 bases and 7 bases, with 11 bases remaining between them. This CDR3 is 14 amino acids long. Germline CDR1 reads LGHDT; CDR2 reads YNNKEL (reference sequence). The CDR3 reads CASSQLLGLGELFF. The CDR3 bases are TGTGCCAGCAGCCAACTACTAGGCCTCGGGGAGCTGTTTTTT.

The chain links TRBV30 to TRBJ2-5; TRBD1 aligns across 7 bases. V lost 1 base, J lost 2 bases, and 1 base stayed unmatched. The CDR3 has 13 residues. Germline V gene data show CDR1 as GTSNPN and CDR2 as SVGIG (reference sequence). The CDR3 DNA follows: TGTGCCTGGAGTGGGACAGGTCAAGAGACCCAGTACTTC. This sequence encodes CAWSGTGQETQYF.

The chain is built from TRBV5-1 and TRBJ2-3; 9 bases map to TRBD2. The ends lost 1 base at V and 6 bases at J; junction bases unmatched: 6. Per germline, CDR1 SGHRS and CDR2 YFSETQ. This CDR3 spans 15 amino acids. CDR3: CASSLSSGVLDTQYF. CDR3 DNA sequence: TGCGCCAGCAGCTTGTCTAGCGGGGTACTGGATACGCAGTATTTT.

The sample holds a few counts of this clonotype. The rearrangement links TRBV15 to TRBJ2-3; possibly TRBD1 for D (6 bases). Germline CDR1 and CDR2: LNHNV and YYDKDF (reference sequence). Trimming left V 5 bases short and J 2 bases short, with 14 bases between. The CDR3 covers 15 residues. The CDR3 reads CATSPQGQATDTQYF. CDR3 in DNA: TGTGCCACCAGCCCCCAGGGACAAGCCACAGATACGCAGTATTTT.

This clonotype showed up just once. This chain links TRBV4-1 with TRBJ2-3; the match to TRBD1 covers 8 bases. The CDR3 length is 17 residues. V dropped 1 base and J dropped 4; count of bases not matched to a gene: 10. The germline V gene encodes CDR1 MGHRA and CDR2 YSYEKL. The DNA of the CDR3 is TGCGCCAGCAGCCAAGCAGTGCAGGGGGCTGTGTCAGATACGCAGTATTTT. Translation: CASSQAVQGAVSDTQYF.

This chain uses TRBV3-1 with TRBJ1-2; 10 bases match TRBD1. The CDR3 totals 16 residues. Losses at the gene ends were 4 bases for V and 6 bases for J; bases not matched to a gene: 11. CDR1 is LGHDT and CDR2 is YNNKEL in the germline V gene (reference sequence). The CDR3 loop is CASSPLRDRGTNGYTF. The CDR3 bases are TGTGCCAGCAGCCCCCTCCGGGACAGGGGTACGAATGGCTACACCTTC. Full variable domain (remainder filled in from reference TRBV3-1 and TRBJ1-2): DTAVSQTPKYLVTQMGNDKSIKCEQNLGHDTMYWYKQDSKKFLKIMFSYNNKELIINETVPNRFSPKSPDKAHLNLHINSLELGDSAVYFCASSPLRDRGTNGYTFGSGTRLTVV.

The genes are TRBV2 and TRBJ1-6; D is uncertain. V lost 3 bases and J 12 bases, leaving 12 bases between the germline ends. Germline CDR1 and CDR2: SNHLY and FYNNEI. The CDR3 is 13 residues long. CDR3: CASSEVPAGPLHF. In DNA, the CDR3 is TGTGCCAGCAGTGAGGTCCCGGCCGGACCCCTCCACTTT.

Ten or more counts support this clonotype. The chain couples TRBV12-3 or TRBV12-4 to TRBJ1-2; D unclear. This CDR3 is built from 11 residues. V lost 8 bases, J lost 7 bases, and 11 bases lay in between. Here the CDR3 DNA reads TGTGCCAGCTTTTACATCGGTGGCTACACCTTC. Amino acids: CASFYIGGYTF.

V and J are TRBV2 and TRBJ1-1; possible D gene TRBD1, 5 bases. Germline CDR1 reads SNHLY; CDR2 reads FYNNEI. CDR3 length equals 12 residues. The DNA of the CDR3 is TGTGGAAGGGGCGCGGGGAACACTGAAGCTTTCTTT. Its translation: CGRGAGNTEAFF. The full variable domain, rest sourced from reference TRBV2 and TRBJ1-1, is EPEVTQTPSHQVTQMGQEVILRCVPISNHLYFYWYRQILGQKVEFLVSFYNNEISEKSEIFDDQFSVERPDGSNFTLKIRSTKLEDSAMYFCGRGAGNTEAFFGQGTRLTVV.

In its sample, this clonotype was seen a few times. The chain is built from TRBV4-2 and TRBJ2-5; 15 bases line up with TRBD2. Germline lookup yields CDR1 LGHNA and CDR2 YNFKEQ. CDR3 size: 18 residues. V shed 0 bases and J 1 base; nucleotides not matched to a gene: 3. The CDR3 here is CASSQERTSGGAQETQYF. CDR3 nucleotide sequence: TGTGCCAGCAGCCAAGAAAGGACTAGCGGGGGGGCCCAAGAGACCCAGTACTTC.

This clonotype was recorded a few times. The chain is built from TRBV9 and TRBJ1-1, with a tentative D call TRBD1 (6 bases). Germline V gene sequence: CDR1 SGDLS, CDR2 YYNGEE. The CDR3 length is 15 residues. Trimming stripped 0 bases from V and 4 bases from J, with 13 bases between. The CDR3 is CASSVDGGLGTEAFF. The DNA of the CDR3 is TGTGCCAGCAGCGTAGACGGGGGGCTGGGCACTGAAGCTTTCTTT.

The chain combines TRBV12-3 or TRBV12-4 with TRBJ2-7; D assignment may be TRBD1 or TRBD2 (7 bases each). There are 14 residues in the CDR3. The V gene lost 7 bases and the J gene lost 2 bases, with 15 bases spanning the gap. The CDR3 DNA follows: TGTGCCAGCAATCAGGGGGGGGCCGCCTACGAGCAGTACTTC. It translates to CASNQGGAAYEQYF.